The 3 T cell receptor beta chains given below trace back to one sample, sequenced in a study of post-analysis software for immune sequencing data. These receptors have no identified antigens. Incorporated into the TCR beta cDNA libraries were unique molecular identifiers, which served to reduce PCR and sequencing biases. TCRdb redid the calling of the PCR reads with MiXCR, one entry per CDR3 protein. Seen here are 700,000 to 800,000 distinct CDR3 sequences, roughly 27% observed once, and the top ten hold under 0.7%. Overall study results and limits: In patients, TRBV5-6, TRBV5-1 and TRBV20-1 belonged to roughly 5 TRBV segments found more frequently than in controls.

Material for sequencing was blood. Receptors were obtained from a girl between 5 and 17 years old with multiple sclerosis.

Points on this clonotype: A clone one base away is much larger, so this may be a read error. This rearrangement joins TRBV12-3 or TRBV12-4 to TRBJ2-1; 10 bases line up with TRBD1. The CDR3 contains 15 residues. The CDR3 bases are TGTACCAGCAGGTTGACAGGGGGCACGTACAATGAGCAGTTCTTC. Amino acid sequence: CTSRLTGGTYNEQFF.

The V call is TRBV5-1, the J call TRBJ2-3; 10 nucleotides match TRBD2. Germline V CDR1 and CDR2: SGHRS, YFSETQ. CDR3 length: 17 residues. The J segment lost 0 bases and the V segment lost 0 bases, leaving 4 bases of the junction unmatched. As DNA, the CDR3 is TGCGCCAGCAGCTTGGCTAGCGGGGGCCGTAGCACAGATACGCAGTATTTT. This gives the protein CASSLASGGRSTDTQYF.

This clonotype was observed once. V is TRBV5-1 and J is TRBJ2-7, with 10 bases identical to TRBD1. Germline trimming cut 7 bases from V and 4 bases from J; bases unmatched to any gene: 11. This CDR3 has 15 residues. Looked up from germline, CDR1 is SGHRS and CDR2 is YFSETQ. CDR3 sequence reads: CASYHRQGACYEQYF. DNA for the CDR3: TGCGCCAGCTACCATCGACAGGGGGCTTGTTACGAGCAGTACTTC.